This T cell receptor (beta chain) comes out of a study of blood T cell repertoires in COVID-19. Background on the study: T cells, B-cell-depleted T cells, or PBMCs provided the cDNA or gDNA that served as material.

Profiling relied on immunoSEQ multiplex PCR, and the TCRdb table lists in-frame clones only, not all of them. Of 100,000 to 150,000 clones listed, roughly 88% are singletons. The CDR3 runs to 15 residues. The germline gives CDR1 SGHTA, CDR2 FQGNSA. Losses at the gene ends were 6 bases for V and 7 bases for J; bases not matched to a gene: 10. A single count supports this clone. The chain combines TRBV7-2 with TRBJ2-7, with 12 bases aligning to TRBD1. Sequenced: peripheral blood. The receptor's source is a woman aged 45-65 years with active or convalescent COVID-19. CDR3 residues: CASSSTGQGAREQYF. CDR3 nucleotides: TGTGCCAGCAGTTCCACGGGACAGGGGGCTAGGGAGCAGTACTTC.